Presented here are 28 T cell receptor beta chains from one specimen sequenced in a study of T cell responses to AZD1222 COVID-19 vaccine. Profiling relied on immunoSEQ multiplex PCR, and the TCRdb table lists in-frame clones only, not all of them. The sample carries over 120,000 clones, roughly 92% recorded once. This specimen was peripheral blood, taken on day 0 of AZD1222 vaccination. These receptors originate from an adult in good health.

The gene calls are TRBV19 and TRBJ1-6; D is possibly TRBD1 (5 bases). Trimming stripped 3 bases from V and 2 bases from J, with 8 bases between. The germline V gene has CDR1 LNHDA and CDR2 SQIVND (reference sequence). The CDR3 spans 15 residues. The CDR3 sequence is CASSIRDPYNSPLHF. The CDR3 bases are TGTGCCAGTAGTATCAGGGACCCCTATAATTCACCCCTCCACTTT.

V is TRBV7-9 and J is TRBJ1-1; 9 bases are a match to TRBD1. V dropped 4 bases and J dropped 5; count of bases not matched to a gene: 5. Germline CDR1 SEHNR, CDR2 FQNEAQ (reference sequence). The CDR3 length is 14 residues. As DNA, the CDR3 is TGTGCCAGCAGCTCAGGGACAGGGAGGACTGAAGCTTTCTTT. It translates to CASSSGTGRTEAFF.

The chain has TRBV18 and TRBJ2-1; D gene ambiguous. V was cut by 2 bases and J by 0 bases, with 8 bases left in between. The germline CDR1 and CDR2 sequences are KGHSH and LQKENI. The CDR3 extends over 15 amino acids. The CDR3 bases are TGTGCCAGCTCACCAGGACGGAGCTCCTACAATGAGCAGTTCTTC. Its translation: CASSPGRSSYNEQFF.

V gene TRBV27 combines with J gene TRBJ1-4; D unclear. Germline assignment: CDR1 MNHEY and CDR2 SMNVEV (reference sequence). The CDR3 length is 14 residues. The V gene lost 2 bases and the J gene lost 0 bases, with 4 bases spanning the gap. The CDR3 nucleotides read TGTGCCAGCAGTTTAAATCCAACTAATGAAAAACTGTTTTTT. This translates into CASSLNPTNEKLFF.

The rearrangement links TRBV27 to TRBJ2-7; a weak D match, TRBD1 (6 bases). Germline values: CDR1 MNHEY, CDR2 SMNVEV (reference sequence). The germline V and J ends were trimmed by 2 bases and 1 base, with 9 bases remaining between them. This CDR3 contains 14 residues. CDR3 sequence: CASSLGGRSYEQYF. The CDR3 DNA sequence: TGTGCCAGCAGTTTAGGGGGCAGATCCTACGAGCAGTACTTC.

V gene TRBV7-8 combines with J gene TRBJ1-6; a weak D match, TRBD1 (5 bases). Trimming shortened V by 5 bases and J by 7 bases, and 12 bases separated the two germline ends. Germline V lookup: CDR1 SGHVS, CDR2 FQNEAQ. The CDR3 contains 14 residues. CDR3 residues: CASSVARGNSPLHF. The CDR3 region has the DNA TGTGCCAGCAGCGTGGCGAGGGGCAATTCACCCCTCCACTTT.

The chain links TRBV3-1 (or the pseudogene TRBV3-2) to TRBJ2-3; TRBD2 matches 10 bases. The CDR3 is 15 amino acids. CDR1 is LGHDT, CDR2 YNNKEL, per germline (reference sequence). V gave up 2 bases and J gave up 4 bases; unmatched junction bases: 3. Written as DNA, the CDR3 is TGTGCCAGCAGCCAACTAGCGGGAGTGGCAGATACGCAGTATTTT. This translates into CASSQLAGVADTQYF.

This clone was detected a few times. This chain uses TRBV11-2 with TRBJ1-3; D not resolved. There are 15 residues in the CDR3. The V end was cut by 4 bases, the J end by 3 bases, with 13 bases between. The germline V gene has CDR1 SGHAT and CDR2 FQNNGV. CDR3 nucleotide sequence: TGTGCCAGCAGCTCCTCTTCGAGAGGTGGAAACACCATATATTTT. Translating gives CASSSSSRGGNTIYF.

The rearrangement joins TRBV7-2 to TRBJ1-2; D possibly corresponds to TRBD1 (6 bases). This CDR3 contains 15 residues. V was pared by 2 bases and J by 6 bases, with 16 bases between. The V gene's germline CDR1 is SGHTA and CDR2 FQGNSA. The CDR3 spells CASSLTPDTGHGYTF. As DNA, the CDR3 is TGTGCCAGCAGCTTAACACCTGATACAGGGCATGGCTACACCTTC.

The chain has TRBV3-1 (or the pseudogene TRBV3-2) and TRBJ1-2, with 10 bases identical to TRBD1. Germline CDR1 reads LGHDT; CDR2 reads YNNKEL (reference sequence). The CDR3 has 16 amino acids. The junction had 11 bases not matched to a gene; V was cut back by 4 bases and J by 6 bases. The CDR3 loop reads CASSLSAGTGDNGYTF. CDR3 coding DNA: TGTGCCAGCAGCCTAAGTGCTGGGACAGGGGATAATGGCTACACCTTC.

The chain is built from TRBV7-9 and TRBJ1-6, with 7 bases lining up with TRBD1. The CDR3 spans 17 residues. The germline CDR1 and CDR2 sequences are SEHNR and FQNEAQ (reference sequence). J lost 0 bases, V lost 4 bases, and 6 bases had no gene match. The chain's CDR3 is CASSSDRVSSYNSPLHF. For the CDR3, the DNA is TGTGCCAGCAGCTCCGACAGGGTGAGCTCCTATAATTCACCCCTCCACTTT.

The chain combines TRBV24-1 with TRBJ1-5; TRBD1 might be the D (5 bases). CDR3 length: 13 amino acids. Deletions cut 9 bases from V and 5 bases from J, with 13 bases between. CDR1 and CDR2 from the germline V gene are KGHDR and SFDVKD. Written as DNA, the CDR3 is TGTGCCACCCAGGGAGGAGGATATCAGCCCCAGCATTTT. Translated: CATQGGGYQPQHF.

This chain connects TRBV4-1 to TRBJ1-1; D is unclear. This CDR3 has 14 residues. Per germline, CDR1 MGHRA and CDR2 YSYEKL. Trimming took off 4 bases at V and 6 bases at J, with 15 bases between the two ends. The CDR3 loop is CASSLAGVRAEAFF. The DNA for the CDR3 is TGCGCCAGCAGCCTAGCAGGAGTGAGGGCTGAAGCTTTCTTT.

The chain is built from TRBV15 and TRBJ1-5; D perhaps matches TRBD1 (6 bases). The ends were cut back, 0 bases at V and 7 bases at J, with 13 bases in the middle. Germline CDR1 is LNHNV and CDR2 is YYDKDF (reference sequence). This CDR3 region has 15 residues. CDR3 coding DNA: TGTGCCACCAGCAGAGATACGGGGGGCCGGCAGCCCCAGCATTTT. Its translation: CATSRDTGGRQPQHF.

V gene TRBV9 combines with J gene TRBJ1-6; tentatively, D is TRBD1 (6 bases). Deletions cut 4 bases from V and 6 bases from J, with 14 bases between. The germline CDR1 and CDR2 sequences are SGDLS and YYNGEE. CDR3 size: 15 residues. The CDR3 nucleotides read TGTGCCAGCAGCTTCCAGGACAGACTTAATTCACCCCTCCACTTT. This encodes CASSFQDRLNSPLHF.

The chain combines TRBV6-6 with TRBJ2-1; 8 nucleotides align to TRBD2. The germline V gene encodes CDR1 MNHNY and CDR2 SVGAGI (reference sequence). V was clipped by 5 bases and J by 4 bases; unmatched bases: 13. This CDR3 region has 17 residues. CDR3 DNA sequence: TGTGCCAGCAGTCACCCAGGGCAGCGGGGGAATTACAATGAGCAGTTCTTC. Its translation: CASSHPGQRGNYNEQFF.

Comment on this clone: This CDR3 is also generated by other DNA sequences in the sample. This sequence joins TRBV6-5 and TRBJ2-7, with 10 bases that match TRBD2. Germline V CDR1 and CDR2: MNHEY, SVGAGI. The trim removed 6 bases at V and 3 bases at J, leaving 2 bases unmatched. The CDR3 runs 13 residues. The CDR3 nucleotides read TGTGCCAGCAGCCGGACTAGCGGCTACGAGCAGTACTTC. This encodes CASSRTSGYEQYF.

The chain combines TRBV2 with TRBJ2-5; 10 bases map to TRBD2. V gave up 7 bases and J gave up 5 bases; unmatched junction bases: 7. The CDR3 has 14 amino acids. Germline values: CDR1 SNHLY, CDR2 FYNNEI. This CDR3 reads CASNERGGFETQYF. DNA for the CDR3: TGTGCCAGCAACGAGCGGGGGGGATTTGAGACCCAGTACTTC.

This rearrangement joins TRBV19 to TRBJ1-2; D not resolved. The germline V gene has CDR1 LNHDA and CDR2 SQIVND (reference sequence). V gave up 7 bases and J gave up 4 bases, with 13 bases separating them. This CDR3 comprises 13 residues. The CDR3: CASTDVRPYGYTF. CDR3 nucleotides: TGTGCCAGTACCGACGTCCGACCCTATGGCTACACCTTC.

V is TRBV10-1 and J is TRBJ2-2; D ambiguous. CDR3 length: 15 residues. In germline, CDR1 is WNHNN, CDR2 SYGVQD (reference sequence). Trimming stripped 3 bases from V and 4 bases from J, with 12 bases between. The CDR3 is CASSDVRVGTGELFF. As DNA, the CDR3 is TGCGCCAGCAGTGACGTCCGAGTGGGCACCGGGGAGCTGTTTTTT.

V usage is TRBV28 and J usage is TRBJ1-1, with no clear D. The CDR3 totals 12 residues. V lost 6 bases and J 1 base, leaving 6 bases between the germline ends. The V gene's germline CDR1 is MDHEN and CDR2 SYDVKM. The CDR3 sequence: CASRVSNTEAFF. As DNA, the CDR3 is TGTGCCAGCAGGGTATCGAACACTGAAGCTTTCTTT.

The chain is built from TRBV11-2 and TRBJ2-7, with 11 bases fitting TRBD1. CDR3 length: 15 residues. Trimming at V came to 1 base and at J to 7 bases, leaving 6 bases not matched to a gene. Germline-derived CDR1 and CDR2 are SGHAT and FQNNGV. The CDR3 loop reads CASSLVGQGASEQYF. The CDR3 DNA reads as TGTGCCAGCAGCTTAGTTGGACAGGGGGCGTCAGAGCAGTACTTC.

This clone was seen once. This sequence joins TRBV18 and TRBJ1-2, with D perhaps matching TRBD1 (5 bases). Germline CDR1 and CDR2: KGHSH and LQKENI. The germline V and J ends were trimmed by 3 bases and 0 bases, with 11 bases remaining between them. This CDR3 is built from 15 residues. In DNA, the CDR3 is TGTGCCAGCTCACCGGGGGACCGGTCTAACTATGGCTACACCTTC. It yields the protein CASSPGDRSNYGYTF.

This clone came up a few times. This sample also contains other DNA sequences that code for the same CDR3. This chain connects TRBV16 to TRBJ1-5; D not resolved. The CDR3 covers 15 residues. V was clipped by 0 bases and J by 4 bases, with 10 bases between them. Germline assignment: CDR1 KGHSY and CDR2 FQNENV. The DNA for the CDR3 is TGTGCCAGCAGCCAATCGGGCCAGGCGAATCAGCCCCAGCATTTT. As protein: CASSQSGQANQPQHF.

The V gene is TRBV7-2, the J gene TRBJ2-7; 7 nucleotides agree with TRBD1. V was clipped by 6 bases and J by 3 bases; unmatched bases: 14. This CDR3 comprises 16 residues. Germline V lookup: CDR1 SGHTA, CDR2 FQGNSA. CDR3: CASSLTPGQFFYEQYF. In DNA form, the CDR3 reads TGTGCCAGCAGTCTAACGCCGGGACAGTTTTTCTACGAGCAGTACTTC.

The rearrangement joins TRBV7-9 to TRBJ2-7, with unresolved D. This CDR3 region has 16 residues. V was cut by 1 base and J by 3 bases, with 16 bases left in between. In germline, CDR1 is SEHNR, CDR2 FQNEAQ (reference sequence). The CDR3 bases are TGTGCCAGCAGCTTAGGGGCGGATTATATAGACTACGAGCAGTACTTC. Protein product: CASSLGADYIDYEQYF.

The rearrangement uses TRBV7-9 and TRBJ2-1; TRBD2 is a possible D gene (6 bases). The CDR3 is 16 amino acids. Looked up from germline, CDR1 is SEHNR and CDR2 is FQNEAQ (reference sequence). V was clipped by 5 bases and J by 0 bases, with 14 bases between them. This CDR3 reads CASSREVGASYNEQFF. Here the CDR3 DNA reads TGTGCCAGCAGCAGGGAGGTTGGGGCCTCCTACAATGAGCAGTTCTTC.

The chain uses TRBV19 and TRBJ2-3; TRBD2 matches 7 bases. Germline CDR1 and CDR2: LNHDA and SQIVND (reference sequence). V lost 7 bases and J lost 5; bases outside the gene matches: 12. The CDR3 length is 15 residues. CDR3: CASKFGGRGEDTQYF. The CDR3 bases are TGTGCCAGTAAATTTGGCGGGAGAGGTGAAGATACGCAGTATTTT.